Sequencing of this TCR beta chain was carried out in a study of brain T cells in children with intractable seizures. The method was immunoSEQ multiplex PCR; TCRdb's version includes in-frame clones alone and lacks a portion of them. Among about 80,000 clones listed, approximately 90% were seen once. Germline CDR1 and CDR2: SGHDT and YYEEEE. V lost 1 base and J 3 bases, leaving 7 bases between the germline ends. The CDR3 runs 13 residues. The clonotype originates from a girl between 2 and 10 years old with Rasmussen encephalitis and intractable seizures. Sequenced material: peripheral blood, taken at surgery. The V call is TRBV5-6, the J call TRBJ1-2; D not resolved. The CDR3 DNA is TGTGCCAGCAGCTTGATGGCGGACTATGGCTACACCTTC. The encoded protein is CASSLMADYGYTF.